The table lists the clone carrying this T cell receptor beta chain with a few counts. Its antigen remains unknown. This sample was taken from a study of T cell clones after liver transplantation. Regarding the study as a whole: Post-transplant, graft-donor-reactive CD4 TCRbeta sequences in blood dropped significantly in 5 of 8 subjects.

Sequencing of dividing CFSE-low cells from the MLR defined alloreactive TCRbeta sequences. Pre-transplant recipient cells met graft donor PBMCs, splenocytes, lymph-node cells, or third-party PBMCs. Produced via immunoSEQ multiplex PCR; TCRdb's table is partial and in-frame only. The table lists about 5,600 clones, 30% of them singletons. The length of the CDR3 is 16 residues. Deletions cut 5 bases from V and 4 bases from J, with 18 bases between. Germline loops: CDR1 SGHNT, CDR2 YENEEA. The rearrangement links TRBV11-3 to TRBJ1-5, with D possibly being TRBD1 (5 bases). Sequences were obtained from CD4+ T cells from cultured PBMCs. The receptor comes from a human patient who received a liver transplant. The T cells may partly be graft donor cells. The chain's CDR3 is CASSPRGAPPNQPQHF. The DNA of the CDR3 is TGTGCCAGCAGCCCAAGGGGCGCACCACCTAATCAGCCCCAGCATTTT.